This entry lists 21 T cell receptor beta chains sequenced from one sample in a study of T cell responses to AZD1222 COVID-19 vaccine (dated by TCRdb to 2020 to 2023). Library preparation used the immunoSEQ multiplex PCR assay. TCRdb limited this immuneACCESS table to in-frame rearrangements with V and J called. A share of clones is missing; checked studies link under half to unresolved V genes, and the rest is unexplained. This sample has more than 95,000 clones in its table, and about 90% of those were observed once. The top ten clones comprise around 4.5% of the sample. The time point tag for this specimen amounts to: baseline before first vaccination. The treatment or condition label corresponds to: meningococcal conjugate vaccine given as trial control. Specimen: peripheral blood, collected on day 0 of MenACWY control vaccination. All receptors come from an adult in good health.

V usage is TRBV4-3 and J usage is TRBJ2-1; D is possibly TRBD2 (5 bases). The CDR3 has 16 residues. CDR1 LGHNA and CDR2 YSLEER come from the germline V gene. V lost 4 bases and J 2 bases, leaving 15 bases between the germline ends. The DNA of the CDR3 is TGCGCCAGCAGCCCAGACCCCTGGGAGACCTACAATGAGCAGTTCTTC. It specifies CASSPDPWETYNEQFF.

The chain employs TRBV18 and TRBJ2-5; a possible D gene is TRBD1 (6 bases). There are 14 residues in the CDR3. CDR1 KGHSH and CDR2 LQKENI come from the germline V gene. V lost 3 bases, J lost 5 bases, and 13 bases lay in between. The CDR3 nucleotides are TGTGCCAGCTCACCCGCAGGGGAGAGGGAGACCCAGTACTTC. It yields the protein CASSPAGERETQYF.

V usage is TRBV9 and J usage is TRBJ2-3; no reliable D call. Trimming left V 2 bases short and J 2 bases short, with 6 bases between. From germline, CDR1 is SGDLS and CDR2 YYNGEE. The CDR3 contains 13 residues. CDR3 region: CASSVRPTDTQYF. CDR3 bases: TGTGCCAGCAGCGTTCGGCCCACAGATACGCAGTATTTT.

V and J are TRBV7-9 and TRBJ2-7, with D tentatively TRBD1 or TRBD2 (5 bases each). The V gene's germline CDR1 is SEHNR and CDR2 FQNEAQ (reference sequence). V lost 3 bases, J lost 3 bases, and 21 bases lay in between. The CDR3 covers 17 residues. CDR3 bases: TGTGCCAGCAGCTTGGGTCCGGGACGCCTTAACAACTACGAGCAGTACGTC. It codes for CASSLGPGRLNNYEQYV.

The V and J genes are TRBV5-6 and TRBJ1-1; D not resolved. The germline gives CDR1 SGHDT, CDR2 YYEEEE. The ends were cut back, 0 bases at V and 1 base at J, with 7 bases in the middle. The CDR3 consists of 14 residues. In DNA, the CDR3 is TGTGCCAGCAGCTTGGAGGCGAAGAACACTGAAGCTTTCTTT. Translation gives CASSLEAKNTEAFF.

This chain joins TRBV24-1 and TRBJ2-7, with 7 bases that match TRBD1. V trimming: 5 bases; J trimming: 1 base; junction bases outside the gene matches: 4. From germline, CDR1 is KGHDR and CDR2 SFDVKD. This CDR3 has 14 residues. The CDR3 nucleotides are TGTGCCACCAGTGCGGGGACAGATTCCTACGAGCAGTACTTC. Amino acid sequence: CATSAGTDSYEQYF.

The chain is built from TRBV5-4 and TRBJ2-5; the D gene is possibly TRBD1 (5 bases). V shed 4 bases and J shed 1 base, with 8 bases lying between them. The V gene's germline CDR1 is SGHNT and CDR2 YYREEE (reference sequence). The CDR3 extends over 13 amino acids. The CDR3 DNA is TGTGCCAGCAGCCTCGACAGCCAAGAGACCCAGTACTTC. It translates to CASSLDSQETQYF. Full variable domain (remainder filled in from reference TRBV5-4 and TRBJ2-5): ETGVTQSPTHLIKTRGQQVTLRCSSQSGHNTVSWYQQALGQGPQFIFQYYREEENGRGNFPPRFSGLQFPNYSSELNVNALELDDSALYLCASSLDSQETQYFGPGTRLLVL.

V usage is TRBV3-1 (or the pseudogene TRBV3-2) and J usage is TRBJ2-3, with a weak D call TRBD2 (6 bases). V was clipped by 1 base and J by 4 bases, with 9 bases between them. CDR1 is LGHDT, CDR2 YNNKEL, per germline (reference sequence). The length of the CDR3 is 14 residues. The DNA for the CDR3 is TGTGCCAGCAGCCAAGCGCGGGGCCCAGATACGCAGTATTTT. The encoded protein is CASSQARGPDTQYF.

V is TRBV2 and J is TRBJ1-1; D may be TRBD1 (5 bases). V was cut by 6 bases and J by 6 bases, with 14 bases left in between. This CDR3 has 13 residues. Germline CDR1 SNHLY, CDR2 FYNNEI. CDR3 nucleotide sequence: TGTGCCAGCAGCCCGGGACTTCACGCTGAAGCTTTCTTT. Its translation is CASSPGLHAEAFF.

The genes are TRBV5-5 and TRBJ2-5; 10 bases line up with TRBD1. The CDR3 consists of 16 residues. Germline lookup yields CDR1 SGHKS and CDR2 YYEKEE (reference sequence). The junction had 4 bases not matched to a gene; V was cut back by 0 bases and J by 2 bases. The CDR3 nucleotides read TGTGCCAGCAGCTTGGGACAGGGGGCGCGGCAAGAGACCCAGTACTTC. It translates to CASSLGQGARQETQYF.

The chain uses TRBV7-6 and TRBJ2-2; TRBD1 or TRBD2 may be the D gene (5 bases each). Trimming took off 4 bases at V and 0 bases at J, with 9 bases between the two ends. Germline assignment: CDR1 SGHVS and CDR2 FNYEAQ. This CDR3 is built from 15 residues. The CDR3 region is CASSSGRSNTGELFF. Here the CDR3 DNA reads TGTGCCAGCAGCTCGGGACGGTCGAACACCGGGGAGCTGTTTTTT.

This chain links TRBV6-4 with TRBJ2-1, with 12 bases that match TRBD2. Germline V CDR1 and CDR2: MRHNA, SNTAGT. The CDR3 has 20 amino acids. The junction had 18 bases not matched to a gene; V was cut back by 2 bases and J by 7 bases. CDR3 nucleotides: TGTGCCAGCAGTGACCACCGGCGGGTGACTAGCGGGGGACACGAGAATGAGCAGTTCTTC. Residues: CASSDHRRVTSGGHENEQFF.

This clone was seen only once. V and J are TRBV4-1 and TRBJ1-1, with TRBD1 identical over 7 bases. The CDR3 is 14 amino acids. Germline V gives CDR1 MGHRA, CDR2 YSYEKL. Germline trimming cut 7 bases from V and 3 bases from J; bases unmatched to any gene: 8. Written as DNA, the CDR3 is TGCGCCAGCACTTTTTACGACAGGGACACTGAAGCTTTCTTT. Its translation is CASTFYDRDTEAFF.

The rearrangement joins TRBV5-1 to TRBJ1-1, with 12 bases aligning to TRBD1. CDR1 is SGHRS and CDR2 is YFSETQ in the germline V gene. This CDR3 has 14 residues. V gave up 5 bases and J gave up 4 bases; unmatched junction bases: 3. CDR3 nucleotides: TGCGCCAGCAGAAGGGACAGGGGGCCCACTGAAGCTTTCTTT. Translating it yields CASRRDRGPTEAFF.

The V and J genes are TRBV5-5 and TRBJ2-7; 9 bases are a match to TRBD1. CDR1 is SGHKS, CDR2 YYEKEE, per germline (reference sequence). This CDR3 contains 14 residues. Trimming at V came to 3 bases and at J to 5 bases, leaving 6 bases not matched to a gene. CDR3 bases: TGTGCCAGCAGCTCCCGGGACAGGGCCCACGAGCAGTACTTC. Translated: CASSSRDRAHEQYF.

CDR3 in DNA: TGTGCCAGCAGTTACGAGGCAGGGGGCTGGGGTGAAAAACTGTTTTTT. Its translation is CASSYEAGGWGEKLFF. The V gene is TRBV6-5, the J gene TRBJ1-4, with 8 bases aligning to TRBD1. J gave up 7 bases and V 2 bases, and 9 bases lay outside the gene matches. CDR3 size: 16 residues. Germline V gene sequence: CDR1 MNHEY, CDR2 SVGAGI.

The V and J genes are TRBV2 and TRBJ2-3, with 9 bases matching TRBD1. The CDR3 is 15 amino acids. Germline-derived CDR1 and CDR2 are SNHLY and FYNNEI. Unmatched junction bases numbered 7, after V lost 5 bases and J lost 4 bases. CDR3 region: CASSSQGARSDTQYF. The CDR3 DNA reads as TGTGCCAGCAGTTCACAGGGGGCGAGGTCAGATACGCAGTATTTT.

CDR3 in amino acids: CASSVAGGSNTGELFF. The DNA for the CDR3 is TGTGCCAGCAGCGTAGCGGGGGGATCGAACACCGGGGAGCTGTTTTTT. V usage is TRBV9 and J usage is TRBJ2-2; TRBD2 aligns across 7 bases. CDR1 is SGDLS and CDR2 is YYNGEE in the germline V gene. The CDR3 totals 16 residues. Trimming cost V 0 bases and J 0 bases; bases outside gene matches: 2.

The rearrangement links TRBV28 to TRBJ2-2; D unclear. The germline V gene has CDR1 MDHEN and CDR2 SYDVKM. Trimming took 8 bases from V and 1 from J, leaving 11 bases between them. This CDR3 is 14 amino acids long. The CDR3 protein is CASGNSLNTGELFF. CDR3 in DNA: TGTGCCAGCGGTAATAGCTTGAACACCGGGGAGCTGTTTTTT.

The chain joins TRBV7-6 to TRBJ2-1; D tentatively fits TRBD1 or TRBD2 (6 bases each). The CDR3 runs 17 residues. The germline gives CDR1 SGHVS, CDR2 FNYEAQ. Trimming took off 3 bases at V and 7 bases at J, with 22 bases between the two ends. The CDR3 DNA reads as TGTGCCAGCAGCTTGACGACGCGGGACACTCGATTGAATGAGCAGTTCTTC. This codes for CASSLTTRDTRLNEQFF.

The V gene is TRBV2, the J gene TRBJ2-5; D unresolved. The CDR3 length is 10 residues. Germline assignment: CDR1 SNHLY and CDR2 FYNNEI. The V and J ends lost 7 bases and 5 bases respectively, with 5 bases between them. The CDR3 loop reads CASNEETQYF. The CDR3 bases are TGTGCCAGCAATGAGGAGACCCAGTACTTC. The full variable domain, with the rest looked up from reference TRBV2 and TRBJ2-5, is EPEVTQTPSHQVTQMGQEVILRCVPISNHLYFYWYRQILGQKVEFLVSFYNNEISEKSEIFDDQFSVERPDGSNFTLKIRSTKLEDSAMYFCASNEETQYFGPGTRLLVL.